This T cell receptor beta chain is drawn from a study of cytomegalovirus exposure and HLA in healthy donors. Only one count was recorded for this clone. PCR used 60 Vbeta primers and 13 Jbeta primers. Profiled with immunoSEQ multiplex PCR; TCRdb holds only in-frame clones, not every one. The table shows around 97,000 clones, with more than 75% occurring only once. Sequencing was done on a sample of PBMCs. The source of this sequence is a young woman in good health and CMV-seropositive.

CDR3 DNA sequence: TGTGCCAGCAGGGCACCTCAGGGACATAGCAATCAGCCCCAGCATTTT. Translation: CASRAPQGHSNQPQHF. The chain links TRBV28 to TRBJ1-5; perhaps TRBD1 as D (6 bases). Trimming cost V 6 bases and J 0 bases, with 15 bases left between them. Germline CDR1 reads MDHEN; CDR2 reads SYDVKM. The CDR3 has 16 residues. The whole variable domain, filled in from reference TRBV28 and TRBJ1-5, reads DVKVTQSSRYLVKRTGEKVFLECVQDMDHENMFWYRQDPGLGLRLIYFSYDVKMKEKGDIPEGYSVSREKKERFSLILESASTNQTSMYLCASRAPQGHSNQPQHFGDGTRLSIL.